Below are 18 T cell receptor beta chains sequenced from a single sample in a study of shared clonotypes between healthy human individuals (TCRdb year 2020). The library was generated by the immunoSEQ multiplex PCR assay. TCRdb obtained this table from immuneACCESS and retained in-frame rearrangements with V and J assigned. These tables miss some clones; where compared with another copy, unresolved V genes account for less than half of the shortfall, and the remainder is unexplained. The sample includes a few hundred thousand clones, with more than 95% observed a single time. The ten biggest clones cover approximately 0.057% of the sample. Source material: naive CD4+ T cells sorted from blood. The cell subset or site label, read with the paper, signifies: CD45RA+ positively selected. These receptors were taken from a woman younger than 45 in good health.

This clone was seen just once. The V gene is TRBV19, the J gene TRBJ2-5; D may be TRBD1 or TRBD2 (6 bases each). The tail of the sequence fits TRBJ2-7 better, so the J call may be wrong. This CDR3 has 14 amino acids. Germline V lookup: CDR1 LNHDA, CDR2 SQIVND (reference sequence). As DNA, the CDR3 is TGTGCCAGCCCCCTTACGGGGGCGAGGTACGAGCAGTACTTC. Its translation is CASPLTGARYEQYF.

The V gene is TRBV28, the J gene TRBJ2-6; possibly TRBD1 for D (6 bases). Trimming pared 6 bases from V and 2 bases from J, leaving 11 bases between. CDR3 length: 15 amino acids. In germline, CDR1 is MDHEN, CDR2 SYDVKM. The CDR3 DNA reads TGTGCCAGCAGCCCAGGGGCTACTGGGGCCAACGTCCTGACTTTC. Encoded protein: CASSPGATGANVLTF.

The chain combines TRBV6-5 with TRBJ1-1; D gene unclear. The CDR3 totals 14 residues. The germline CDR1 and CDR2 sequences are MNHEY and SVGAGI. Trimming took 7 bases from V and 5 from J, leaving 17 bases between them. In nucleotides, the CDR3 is TGTGCCAGCACCAGCCGCCGGGGAGTAACTGAAGCTTTCTTT. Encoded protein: CASTSRRGVTEAFF.

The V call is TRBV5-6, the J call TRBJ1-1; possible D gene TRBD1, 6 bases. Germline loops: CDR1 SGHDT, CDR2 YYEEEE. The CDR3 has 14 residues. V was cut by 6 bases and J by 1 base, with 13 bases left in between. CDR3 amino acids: CASKQGWGNTEAFF. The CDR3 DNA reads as TGTGCCAGCAAGCAGGGGTGGGGGAACACTGAAGCTTTCTTT.

The CDR3 DNA reads TGTGCCAGCAGCCGGGAGACTAGCGGATACGAGCAGTACTTC. It encodes CASSRETSGYEQYF. The chain combines TRBV4-2 with TRBJ2-7, with 9 bases matching TRBD2. Germline V gene lookup returns CDR1 LGHNA and CDR2 YNFKEQ. The CDR3 consists of 14 residues. V gave up 4 bases and J gave up 4 bases; unmatched junction bases: 5.

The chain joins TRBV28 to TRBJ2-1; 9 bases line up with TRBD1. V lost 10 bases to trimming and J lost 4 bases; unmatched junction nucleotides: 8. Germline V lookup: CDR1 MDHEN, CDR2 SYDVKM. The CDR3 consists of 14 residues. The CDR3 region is CATLRDREYNEQFF. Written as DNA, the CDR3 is TGTGCCACCCTCCGGGACAGGGAGTACAATGAGCAGTTCTTC. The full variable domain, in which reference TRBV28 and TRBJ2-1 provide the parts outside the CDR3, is DVKVTQSSRYLVKRTGEKVFLECVQDMDHENMFWYRQDPGLGLRLIYFSYDVKMKEKGDIPEGYSVSREKKERFSLILESASTNQTSMYLCATLRDREYNEQFFGPGTRLTVL.

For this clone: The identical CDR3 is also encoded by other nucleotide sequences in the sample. This CDR3 is CASREGGNEQFF. CDR3 bases: TGCGCCAGCAGAGAGGGTGGTAATGAGCAGTTCTTC. The rearrangement joins TRBV5-1 to TRBJ2-1, with D possibly matching TRBD2 (5 bases). V gave up 5 bases and J gave up 7 bases, with 10 bases separating them. Germline V gene sequence: CDR1 SGHRS, CDR2 YFSETQ. This CDR3 region has 12 residues.

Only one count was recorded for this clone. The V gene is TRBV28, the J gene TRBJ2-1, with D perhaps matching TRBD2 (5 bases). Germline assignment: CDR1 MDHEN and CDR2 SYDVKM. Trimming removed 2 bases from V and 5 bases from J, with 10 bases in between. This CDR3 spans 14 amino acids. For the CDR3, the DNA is TGTGCCAGCAGTTTACTAGCAAGGGACAATGAGCAGTTCTTC. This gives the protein CASSLLARDNEQFF.

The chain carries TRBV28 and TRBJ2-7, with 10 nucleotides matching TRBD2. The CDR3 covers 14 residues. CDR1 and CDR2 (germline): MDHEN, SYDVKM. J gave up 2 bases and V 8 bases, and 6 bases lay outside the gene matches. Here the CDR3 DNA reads TGTGCCAGCGAAAGGACTAGCGGAACCTACGAGCAGTACTTC. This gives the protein CASERTSGTYEQYF. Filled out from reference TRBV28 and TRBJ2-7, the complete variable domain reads DVKVTQSSRYLVKRTGEKVFLECVQDMDHENMFWYRQDPGLGLRLIYFSYDVKMKEKGDIPEGYSVSREKKERFSLILESASTNQTSMYLCASERTSGTYEQYFGPGTRLTVT.

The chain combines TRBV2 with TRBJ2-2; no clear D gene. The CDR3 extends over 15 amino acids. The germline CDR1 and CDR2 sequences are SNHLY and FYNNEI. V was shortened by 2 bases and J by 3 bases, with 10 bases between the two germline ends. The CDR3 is CASSEIASDTGELFF. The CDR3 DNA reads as TGTGCCAGCAGTGAAATAGCTAGTGACACCGGGGAGCTGTTTTTT.

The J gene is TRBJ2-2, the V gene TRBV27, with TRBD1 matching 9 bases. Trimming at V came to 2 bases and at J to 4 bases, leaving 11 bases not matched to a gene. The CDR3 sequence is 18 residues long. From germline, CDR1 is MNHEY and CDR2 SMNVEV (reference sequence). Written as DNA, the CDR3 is TGTGCCAGCAGTTTAGCGCCCCCCCGGACAGGGGCCACCGGGGAGCTGTTTTTT. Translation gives CASSLAPPRTGATGELFF.

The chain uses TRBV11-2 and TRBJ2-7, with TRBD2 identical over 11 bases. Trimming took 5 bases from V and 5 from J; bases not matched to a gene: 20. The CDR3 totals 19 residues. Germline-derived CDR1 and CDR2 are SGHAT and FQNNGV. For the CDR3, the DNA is TGTGCCAGCAGCGATACTATTGGGGGAGGTAGCGGGAGGGCCGACGAGCAGTACTTC. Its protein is CASSDTIGGGSGRADEQYF. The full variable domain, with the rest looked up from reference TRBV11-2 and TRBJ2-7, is EAGVAQSPRYKIIEKRQSVAFWCNPISGHATLYWYQQILGQGPKLLIQFQNNGVVDDSQLPKDRFSAERLKGVDSTLKIQPAKLEDSAVYLCASSDTIGGGSGRADEQYFGPGTRLTVT.

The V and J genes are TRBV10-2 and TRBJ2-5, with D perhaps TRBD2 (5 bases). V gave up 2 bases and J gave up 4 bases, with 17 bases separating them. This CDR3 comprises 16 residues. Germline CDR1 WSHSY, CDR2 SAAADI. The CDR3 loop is CASSEPGERASETQYF. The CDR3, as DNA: TGCGCCAGCAGTGAGCCCGGCGAGAGGGCATCAGAGACCCAGTACTTC.

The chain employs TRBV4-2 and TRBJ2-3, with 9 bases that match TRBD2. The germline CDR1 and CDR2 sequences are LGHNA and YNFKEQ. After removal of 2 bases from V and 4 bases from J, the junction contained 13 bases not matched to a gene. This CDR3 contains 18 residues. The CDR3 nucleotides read TGTGCCAGCAGCCAATTTAGCGGGAGAGCCCAGCCCCCAGATACGCAGTATTTT. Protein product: CASSQFSGRAQPPDTQYF.

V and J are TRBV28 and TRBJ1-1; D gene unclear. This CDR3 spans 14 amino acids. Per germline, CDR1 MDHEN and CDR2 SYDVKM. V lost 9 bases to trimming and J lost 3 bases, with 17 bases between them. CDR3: CASRSGAGYTEAFF. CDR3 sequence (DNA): TGTGCCAGTCGCTCTGGTGCGGGCTACACTGAAGCTTTCTTT.

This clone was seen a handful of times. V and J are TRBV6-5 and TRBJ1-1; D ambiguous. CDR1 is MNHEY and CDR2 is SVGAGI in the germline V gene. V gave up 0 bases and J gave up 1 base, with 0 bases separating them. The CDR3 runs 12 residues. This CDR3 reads CASSYSNTEAFF. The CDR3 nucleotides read TGTGCCAGCAGTTACTCGAACACTGAAGCTTTCTTT.

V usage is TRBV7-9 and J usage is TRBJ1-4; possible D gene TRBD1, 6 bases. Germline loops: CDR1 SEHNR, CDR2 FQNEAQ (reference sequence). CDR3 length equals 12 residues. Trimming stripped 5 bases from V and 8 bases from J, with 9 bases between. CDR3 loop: CASSRGGEKLFF. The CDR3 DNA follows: TGTGCCAGCAGCAGAGGGGGAGAAAAACTGTTTTTT. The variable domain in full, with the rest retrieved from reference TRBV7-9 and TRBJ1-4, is DTGVSQNPRHKITKRGQNVTFRCDPISEHNRLYWYRQTLGQGPEFLTYFQNEAQLEKSRLLSDRFSAERPKGSFSTLEIQRTEQGDSAMYLCASSRGGEKLFFGSGTQLSVL.

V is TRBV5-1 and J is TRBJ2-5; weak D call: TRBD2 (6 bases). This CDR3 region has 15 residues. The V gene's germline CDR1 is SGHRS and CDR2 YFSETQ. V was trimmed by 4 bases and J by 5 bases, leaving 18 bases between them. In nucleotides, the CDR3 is TGCGCCAGCAGCCGGGACTCCGGCTGGGGGGAGACCCAGTACTTC. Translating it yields CASSRDSGWGETQYF.